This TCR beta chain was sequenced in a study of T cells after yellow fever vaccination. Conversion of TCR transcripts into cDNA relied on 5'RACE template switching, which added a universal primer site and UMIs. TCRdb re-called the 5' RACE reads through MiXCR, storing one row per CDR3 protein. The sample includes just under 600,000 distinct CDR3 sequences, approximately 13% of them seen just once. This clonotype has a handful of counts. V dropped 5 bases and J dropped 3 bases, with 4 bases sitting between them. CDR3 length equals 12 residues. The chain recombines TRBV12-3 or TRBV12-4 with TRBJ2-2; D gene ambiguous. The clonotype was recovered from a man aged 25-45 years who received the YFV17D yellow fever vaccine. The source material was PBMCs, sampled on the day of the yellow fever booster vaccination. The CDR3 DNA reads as TGTGCCAGCAGTCGGCACACCGGGGAGCTGTTTTTT. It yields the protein CASSRHTGELFF.